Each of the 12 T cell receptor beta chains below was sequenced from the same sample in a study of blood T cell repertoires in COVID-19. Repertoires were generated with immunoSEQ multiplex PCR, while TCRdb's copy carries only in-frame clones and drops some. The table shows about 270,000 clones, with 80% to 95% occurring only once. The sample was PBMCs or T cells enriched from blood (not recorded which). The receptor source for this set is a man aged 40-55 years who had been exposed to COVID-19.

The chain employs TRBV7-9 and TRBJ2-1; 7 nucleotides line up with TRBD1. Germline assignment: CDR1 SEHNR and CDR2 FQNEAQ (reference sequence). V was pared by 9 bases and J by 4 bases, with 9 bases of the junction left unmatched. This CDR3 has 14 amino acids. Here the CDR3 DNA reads TGTGCCAGTAACCCGGGACAGACATACAATGAGCAGTTCTTC. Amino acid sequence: CASNPGQTYNEQFF.

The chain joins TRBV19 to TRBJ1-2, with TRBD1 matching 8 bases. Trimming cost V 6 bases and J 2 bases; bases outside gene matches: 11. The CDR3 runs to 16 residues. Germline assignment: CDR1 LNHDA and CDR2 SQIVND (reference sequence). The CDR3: CASSMNGRTGNYGYTF. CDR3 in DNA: TGTGCCAGTAGCATGAATGGGAGGACAGGGAACTATGGCTACACCTTC.

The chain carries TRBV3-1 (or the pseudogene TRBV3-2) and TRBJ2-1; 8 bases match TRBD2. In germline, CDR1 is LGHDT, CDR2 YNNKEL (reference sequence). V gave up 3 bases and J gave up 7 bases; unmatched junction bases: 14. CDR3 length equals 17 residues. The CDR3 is CASSHTVTLERENEQFF. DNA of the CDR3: TGTGCCAGCAGCCACACGGTGACGCTAGAGCGGGAGAATGAGCAGTTCTTC.

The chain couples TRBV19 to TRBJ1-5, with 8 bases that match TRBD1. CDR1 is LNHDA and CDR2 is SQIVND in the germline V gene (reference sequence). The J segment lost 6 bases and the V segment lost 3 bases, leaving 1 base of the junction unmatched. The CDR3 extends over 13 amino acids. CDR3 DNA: TGTGCCAGTAGTATCGACAGGGGTCAGCCCCAGCATTTT. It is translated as CASSIDRGQPQHF.

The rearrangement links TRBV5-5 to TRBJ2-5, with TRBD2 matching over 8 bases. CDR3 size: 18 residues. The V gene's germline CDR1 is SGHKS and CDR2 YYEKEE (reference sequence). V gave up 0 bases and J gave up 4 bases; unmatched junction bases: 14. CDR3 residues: CASSLGDYQRGSRETQYF. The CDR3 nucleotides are TGTGCCAGCAGCTTGGGAGATTACCAGCGGGGGTCCCGAGAGACCCAGTACTTC.

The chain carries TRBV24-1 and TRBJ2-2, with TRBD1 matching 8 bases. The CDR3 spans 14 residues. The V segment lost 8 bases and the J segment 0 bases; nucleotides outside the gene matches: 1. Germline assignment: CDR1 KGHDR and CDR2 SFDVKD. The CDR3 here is CATTGGANTGELFF. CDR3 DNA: TGTGCCACCACAGGGGGCGCGAACACCGGGGAGCTGTTTTTT.

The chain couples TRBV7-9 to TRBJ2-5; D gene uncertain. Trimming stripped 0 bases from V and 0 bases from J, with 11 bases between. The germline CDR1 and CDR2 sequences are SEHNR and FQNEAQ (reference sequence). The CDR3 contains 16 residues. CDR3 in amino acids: CASSLALPRYQETQYF. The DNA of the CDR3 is TGTGCCAGCAGCTTAGCGCTCCCTCGGTACCAAGAGACCCAGTACTTC.

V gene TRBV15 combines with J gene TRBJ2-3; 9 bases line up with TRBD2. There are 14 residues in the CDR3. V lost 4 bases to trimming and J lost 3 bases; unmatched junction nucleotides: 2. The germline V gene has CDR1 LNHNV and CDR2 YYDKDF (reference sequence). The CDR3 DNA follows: TGTGCCACCAGCACTAGCGGGAAAACAGATACGCAGTATTTT. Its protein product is CATSTSGKTDTQYF.

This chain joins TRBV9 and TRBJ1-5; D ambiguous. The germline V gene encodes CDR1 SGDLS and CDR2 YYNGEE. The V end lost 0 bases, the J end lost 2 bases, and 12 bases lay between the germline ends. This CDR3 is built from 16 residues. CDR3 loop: CASSVAVFVGNQPQHF. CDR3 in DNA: TGTGCCAGCAGCGTAGCGGTTTTTGTGGGCAATCAGCCCCAGCATTTT.

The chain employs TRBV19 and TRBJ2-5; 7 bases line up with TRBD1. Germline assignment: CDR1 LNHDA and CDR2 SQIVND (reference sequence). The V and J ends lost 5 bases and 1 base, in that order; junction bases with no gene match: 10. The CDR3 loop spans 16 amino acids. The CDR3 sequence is CASSPQGVMLQETQYF. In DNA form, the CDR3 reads TGTGCCAGTAGTCCGCAGGGGGTTATGCTCCAAGAGACCCAGTACTTC.

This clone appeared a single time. As DNA, the CDR3 is TGTGCCAGCAGCTTAAGCCGGGACAGCTCCTTCTATGGCTACACCTTC. As protein: CASSLSRDSSFYGYTF. The chain employs TRBV7-6 and TRBJ1-2; 7 bases agree with TRBD1. Germline loops: CDR1 SGHVS, CDR2 FNYEAQ. The V and J ends lost 2 bases and 4 bases, in that order; junction bases with no gene match: 10. This CDR3 has 16 amino acids.

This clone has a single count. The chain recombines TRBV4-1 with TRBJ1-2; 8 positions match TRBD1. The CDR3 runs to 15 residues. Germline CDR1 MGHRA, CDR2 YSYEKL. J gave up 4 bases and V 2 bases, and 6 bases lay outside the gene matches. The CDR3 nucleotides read TGCGCCAGCAGCCAATCACAGGGGGAAGGCTATGGCTACACCTTC. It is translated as CASSQSQGEGYGYTF.